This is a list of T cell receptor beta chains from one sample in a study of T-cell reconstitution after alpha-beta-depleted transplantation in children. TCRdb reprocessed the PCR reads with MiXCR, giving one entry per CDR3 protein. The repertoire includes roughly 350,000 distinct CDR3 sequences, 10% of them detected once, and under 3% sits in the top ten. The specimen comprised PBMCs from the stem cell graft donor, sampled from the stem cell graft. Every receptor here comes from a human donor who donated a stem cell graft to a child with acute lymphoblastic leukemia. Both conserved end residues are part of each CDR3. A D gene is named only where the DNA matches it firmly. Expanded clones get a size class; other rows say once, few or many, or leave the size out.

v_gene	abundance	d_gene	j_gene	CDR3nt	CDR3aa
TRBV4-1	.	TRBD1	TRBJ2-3	TGCGCCAGCAGCCAAGCTCCGGGACAGAGCACAGATACGCAGTATTTT	CASSQAPGQSTDTQYF
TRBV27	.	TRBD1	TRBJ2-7	TGTGCCAGCAGTTTGGGTCAGGGGGCAGGGACCTACGAGCAGTACTTC	CASSLGQGAGTYEQYF
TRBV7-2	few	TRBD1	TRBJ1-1	TGTGCCAGCAGCACTCGGACAGGGATCACTGAAGCTTTCTTT	CASSTRTGITEAFF
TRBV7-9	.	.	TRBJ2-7	TGTGCCAGCAGCCCCGTGTGGACCCACGAGCAGTACTTC	CASSPVWTHEQYF
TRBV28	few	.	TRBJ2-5	TGTGCCAGCGCTGGCCCCCAAGAGACCCAGTACTTC	CASAGPQETQYF
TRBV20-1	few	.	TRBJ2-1	TGCAGTGCTAGTCCCTCCCCGGACGTAGGTGAGCAGTTCTTC	CSASPSPDVGEQFF
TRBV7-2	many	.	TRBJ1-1	TGTGCCAGCAGCCTACAGCGGAGTACTGAAGCTTTCTTT	CASSLQRSTEAFF
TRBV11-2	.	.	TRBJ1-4	TGTGCCAGCAGCTCGGACCTGAATGAAAAACTGTTTTTT	CASSSDLNEKLFF
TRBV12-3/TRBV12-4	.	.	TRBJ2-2	TGTGCCAGCAGCCCCCCGGGCGCCGGGGAGCTGTTTTTT	CASSPPGAGELFF
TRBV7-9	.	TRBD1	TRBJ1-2	TGTGCCAGCAGCTCGACACAGGGGCTCGGCTATGGCTACACCTTC	CASSSTQGLGYGYTF
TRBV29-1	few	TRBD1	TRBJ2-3	TGCAGCGTTCCCGGGACAGGTGGAGGAAGCACAGATACGCAGTATTTT	CSVPGTGGGSTDTQYF
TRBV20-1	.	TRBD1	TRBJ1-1	TGCAGTGCGGTTACAGGGGCGGCCACTGAAGCTTTCTTT	CSAVTGAATEAFF